The 18 T cell receptor beta chains below all came from one sample that was sequenced in a study of T-cell reconstitution after alpha-beta-depleted transplantation in children. As it was prepared, the TCRbeta library received unique molecular identifiers. TCRdb fed the PCR reads into MiXCR, producing one record per CDR3 protein. The sample has a few hundred thousand distinct CDR3 sequences, roughly 22% seen once; the top ten hold 3.8%. The sample in question was PBMCs from the stem cell graft donor, obtained from the stem cell graft. The receptors here all came from a human donor who donated a stem cell graft to a child with acute myeloid leukemia.

This clonotype was seen a few times. The chain joins TRBV20-1 to TRBJ2-1; 12 positions agree with TRBD2. The CDR3 is 15 amino acids. Trimming removed 3 bases from V and 3 bases from J; junction bases left unmatched: 3. Germline CDR1 and CDR2: DFQATT and SNEGSKA (reference sequence). The CDR3 DNA sequence: TGCAGTGCTAGCCCGGGACTAGCGGGCTACAATGAGCAGTTCTTC. Translation gives CSASPGLAGYNEQFF.

The chain is built from TRBV20-1 and TRBJ2-3, with 9 bases identical to TRBD2. Germline loops: CDR1 DFQATT, CDR2 SNEGSKA (reference sequence). Trimming at V came to 3 bases and at J to 0 bases, leaving 4 bases not matched to a gene. There are 15 residues in the CDR3. The CDR3 spells CSASSAGGSTDTQYF. The CDR3 DNA follows: TGCAGTGCTAGTTCCGCGGGAGGGAGCACAGATACGCAGTATTTT.

This sequence joins TRBV11-2 and TRBJ1-2; tentatively, D is TRBD1 (6 bases). This CDR3 has 14 amino acids. The germline V gene encodes CDR1 SGHAT and CDR2 FQNNGV. The V gene lost 4 bases and the J gene lost 4 bases, with 13 bases spanning the gap. DNA of the CDR3: TGTGCCAGCAGCTCTCCGGACAGATCCTATGGCTACACCTTC. Encoded protein: CASSSPDRSYGYTF.

This clonotype was seen more than once but under ten times. The chain combines TRBV20-1 with TRBJ2-4; the D gene is possibly TRBD2 (6 bases). Trimming shortened V by 8 bases and J by 0 bases, and 20 bases separated the two germline ends. The CDR3 is 16 residues long. Germline V gives CDR1 DFQATT, CDR2 SNEGSKA (reference sequence). The CDR3 reads CSTGGERTLAKNIQYF. The CDR3 DNA reads TGCAGTACCGGGGGTGAGCGGACTCTAGCCAAAAACATTCAGTACTTC.

This sequence joins TRBV9 and TRBJ2-7, with D maybe TRBD1 (5 bases). The CDR3 extends over 15 amino acids. V lost 1 base and J 0 bases, leaving 11 bases between the germline ends. Germline V gene sequence: CDR1 SGDLS, CDR2 YYNGEE. CDR3 DNA: TGTGCCAGCAGCGTAACGGCAGGGCGCTCCTACGAGCAGTACTTC. Translated: CASSVTAGRSYEQYF.

V is TRBV21-1 and J is TRBJ2-4. TRBV21-1 is classified as a pseudogene. This CDR3 is built from 16 residues. This chain's CDR3 is CASSKVSTTTKNIQYF. CDR3 DNA: TGTGCCAGCAGCAAAGTTAGCACGACCACCAAAAACATTCAGTACTTC.

This clonotype was counted many times. The rearrangement uses TRBV7-2 and TRBJ1-1; D gene ambiguous. The V end was cut by 0 bases, the J end by 0 bases, with 5 bases between. The germline V gene encodes CDR1 SGHTA and CDR2 FQGNSA. CDR3 size: 14 residues. CDR3 protein: CASSLATLNTEAFF. The CDR3 DNA reads as TGTGCCAGCAGCTTAGCGACGTTGAACACTGAAGCTTTCTTT.

This clonotype appeared a few times. The chain joins TRBV10-3 to TRBJ2-7; TRBD1 agrees at 9 bases. The CDR3 length is 15 residues. Germline assignment: CDR1 ENHRY and CDR2 SYGVKD. V was pared by 3 bases and J by 7 bases, with 10 bases of the junction left unmatched. This CDR3 reads CAISDGTGKGGEQYF. Here the CDR3 DNA reads TGTGCCATCAGTGACGGGACAGGGAAAGGAGGAGAGCAGTACTTC.

In its sample, this clonotype was seen a few times. The chain uses TRBV20-1 and TRBJ2-2, with 9 bases fitting TRBD2. The CDR3 totals 16 residues. V shed 6 bases and J 5 bases; nucleotides not matched to a gene: 13. Germline V lookup: CDR1 DFQATT, CDR2 SNEGSKA (reference sequence). The DNA of the CDR3 is TGCAGTGCGGCGGGAGGGCGGGGGCGGTATACCGGGGAGCTGTTTTTT. Its translation: CSAAGGRGRYTGELFF.

This chain joins TRBV28 and TRBJ1-1; 10 bases are shared with TRBD1. The CDR3 loop spans 14 amino acids. The germline V gene encodes CDR1 MDHEN and CDR2 SYDVKM. V shed 5 bases, J shed 4 bases, and the junction held 4 bases outside the gene matches. The CDR3 DNA sequence: TGTGCCAGCAGTAGACAGGGGGCCATCACTGAAGCTTTCTTT. This gives the protein CASSRQGAITEAFF.

The chain is built from TRBV29-1 and TRBJ1-1, with 7 nucleotides matching TRBD1. Trimming took 3 bases from V and 0 from J; bases not matched to a gene: 7. The CDR3 extends over 15 amino acids. The germline V gene has CDR1 SQVTM and CDR2 ANQGSEA. CDR3 region: CSVEGDRIMNTEAFF. The CDR3 DNA is TGCAGCGTTGAGGGGGACAGAATCATGAACACTGAAGCTTTCTTT.

This clonotype was recorded at least ten times. The chain carries TRBV29-1 and TRBJ2-7; unclear D gene. V was cut by 4 bases and J by 3 bases, with 10 bases left in between. CDR1 and CDR2 (germline): SQVTM, ANQGSEA. The CDR3 loop spans 12 amino acids. CDR3 DNA sequence: TGCAGCGTTGTGCACAGTGTCTACGAGCAGTACTTC. This sequence encodes CSVVHSVYEQYF.

The V gene is TRBV20-1, the J gene TRBJ2-7; 9 positions match TRBD1. The germline CDR1 and CDR2 sequences are DFQATT and SNEGSKA (reference sequence). The V gene end was trimmed by 4 bases and the J gene end by 3 bases; junction bases not matched to a gene: 10. This CDR3 contains 15 residues. The CDR3 here is CSAIPGQGSNYEQYF. In DNA, the CDR3 is TGCAGTGCTATCCCGGGACAGGGTTCGAACTACGAGCAGTACTTC.

This clonotype showed up just a few times. This sequence joins TRBV6-5 and TRBJ2-7, with TRBD1 matching over 9 bases. The CDR3 is 18 amino acids. With 0 bases clipped from V and 3 bases from J, the junction kept 12 bases outside the gene matches. The germline V gene has CDR1 MNHEY and CDR2 SVGAGI. CDR3 amino acids: CASSYSRSGTGFGYEQYF. The CDR3 nucleotides are TGTGCCAGCAGTTACTCGAGATCAGGGACAGGGTTTGGCTACGAGCAGTACTTC.

This rearrangement joins TRBV18 to TRBJ2-2; unclear D gene. Trimming stripped 5 bases from V and 0 bases from J, with 13 bases between. Germline V gives CDR1 KGHSH, CDR2 LQKENI. The CDR3 has 16 residues. The CDR3 here is CASSSTRPTNTGELFF. The CDR3 DNA sequence: TGTGCCAGCTCATCCACAAGGCCCACGAACACCGGGGAGCTGTTTTTT.

This clonotype has ten or more counts. The rearrangement joins TRBV10-2 to TRBJ2-1; D is unresolved. The CDR3 contains 14 residues. V lost 6 bases to trimming and J lost 0 bases, with 9 bases between them. Germline V CDR1 and CDR2: WSHSY, SAAADI. The CDR3 sequence is CASRALSSYNEQFF. In nucleotides, the CDR3 is TGCGCCAGCAGGGCGCTGAGCTCCTACAATGAGCAGTTCTTC.

Ten or more counts support this clonotype. This chain connects TRBV27 to TRBJ2-1; TRBD1 might be the D (5 bases). The CDR3 totals 13 residues. Trimming left V 0 bases short and J 15 bases short, with 15 bases between. Germline CDR1 reads MNHEY; CDR2 reads SMNVEV (reference sequence). CDR3: CASSLSSGGARFF. As DNA, the CDR3 is TGTGCCAGCAGTTTATCCTCTGGTGGGGCGCGGTTCTTC.

This clonotype was detected many times. The chain couples TRBV29-1 to TRBJ2-7; D is unclear. The germline V gene has CDR1 SQVTM and CDR2 ANQGSEA. Trimming cost V 2 bases and J 6 bases, with 8 bases left between them. The CDR3 loop spans 11 amino acids. As DNA, the CDR3 is TGCAGCGTTGAAACCCGTTCCGAGCAGTACTTC. Its translation: CSVETRSEQYF.